Listed below are T cell receptor beta chains from one sample, sequenced in a study of T cells in Graves' hyperthyroidism and ophthalmopathy. TCRdb independently ran MiXCR on the multiplex PCR reads; one entry per CDR3 protein. The sample shows hundreds of thousands of distinct CDR3 sequences, about 14% of them seen only once. Sequencing input: blood. The source is a woman in her fifties or sixties with Graves' ophthalmopathy. Each CDR3 is given without its conserved first and last residue. Each record gives: J gene, V gene, CDR3 protein.

TRBJ2-2,TRBV14,ASSQSRARLGTGELF
TRBJ2-5,TRBV20-1,SARDTREETQY
TRBJ2-7,TRBV6-2/TRBV6-3,ASSLDGGTEQY
TRBJ2-1,TRBV11-3,ASSLDSRTIVNNEQF
TRBJ2-1,TRBV28,ASRQAGDSYNEQF
TRBJ1-5,TRBV15,ATSRRTGFQPQH
TRBJ2-7,TRBV12-3/TRBV12-4,ASSLIGTGIYEQY
TRBJ1-4,TRBV2,ASSVYRADEKLF
TRBJ2-2,TRBV3-1,ASSQGFRQSNTGELF
TRBJ2-4,TRBV29-1,SVELGGIQY
TRBJ2-2,TRBV18,ASSLSQGGNTGELF
TRBJ1-2,TRBV7-9,ASSSDPPS
TRBJ2-1,TRBV9,ASSVEELAGGPYNEQF
TRBJ2-4,TRBV28,ASGLPALKNIQY
TRBJ1-1,TRBV7-2,ASSLDPRNTEAF
TRBJ2-1,TRBV11-3,ASSSRTGFWNEQF
TRBJ2-2,TRBV4-3,ASSQATGMPSLDTGELF
TRBJ2-3,TRBV5-4,ASSRRTSGRGNTQY
TRBJ1-4,TRBV7-9,ASSGVKATNEKLF
TRBJ2-7,TRBV7-2,ASSLRQSSYEQY
TRBJ2-7,TRBV12-3/TRBV12-4,ASRGDNYEQY
TRBJ2-3,TRBV11-2,ASSLDPGTDTQY
TRBJ1-3,TRBV27,ASSIRLGGNTIY
TRBJ2-1,TRBV5-1,ASSLSPGDYNEQF
TRBJ2-5,TRBV28,ASSFPVYGAGETQY
TRBJ2-1,TRBV20-1,SAEQGSTYNEQF
TRBJ1-1,TRBV27,ASSLRQDLNTEAF
TRBJ1-1,TRBV20-1,SARDVAGYTEAF
TRBJ2-7,TRBV4-2,ASSPTLPRDTNSFEQY
TRBJ1-2,TRBV28,ASRPGRLYGYT
TRBJ1-1,TRBV20-1,SALTGTHTEAF
TRBJ2-5,TRBV2,ASFRDRQETQY
TRBJ2-3,TRBV3-1,ASSQRLAGGPRAQY
TRBJ1-1,TRBV2,ASSGDRGSAGGEAF
TRBJ1-2,TRBV2,ANSEKGTRPTPNYGYT
TRBJ1-6,TRBV3-1,ASTSRGLQSNSPLH
TRBJ1-1,TRBV19,ASSMSGSMNTEAF
TRBJ1-5,TRBV2,ASTREGGVNQPQH
TRBJ2-3,TRBV20-1,SARVLTGGTDTQY
TRBJ2-1,TRBV7-8,ASSLVEGPYNEQF
TRBJ1-5,TRBV7-8,ASSLDSSVQPQH
TRBJ2-3,TRBV11-3,ASSPRIADTQY
TRBJ2-3,TRBV29-1,SVEQYTDTQY
TRBJ1-1,TRBV11-2,ASSLNGVTNRGTEAF
TRBJ2-1,TRBV7-3,ASSFSSGRAGEQF
TRBJ2-7,TRBV6-1,ASNLGKFSYEQY
TRBJ1-2,TRBV5-1,ASSVQQFSYGYT
TRBJ2-1,TRBV4-2,ASRMSGGGPYNEQF
TRBJ2-1,TRBV29-1,SVEDRNRVGEQF
TRBJ1-4,TRBV27,ASSWRVGATNEKLF
TRBJ1-6,TRBV9,ASSVGQSALNSPLH
TRBJ2-7,TRBV28,ASRAFPGTTYEQY
TRBJ2-3,TRBV5-1,ASGERADTQY
TRBJ2-3,TRBV6-5,ASSYSWRVLTDTQY
TRBJ2-1,TRBV4-3,ASSQDWTRKLLNEQF
TRBJ1-5,TRBV12-3/TRBV12-4,ASSLYQTGRNQPQH
TRBJ2-5,TRBV7-2,ASSHRNLQETQY
TRBJ1-5,TRBV27,ASSPFTLSPDNQPQH